The rows below give T cell receptor beta chains drawn from one sample of a study of vaccination and CD4 T cells after COVID-19. Antigens for these TCRs are unknown. TCRdb re-called the PCR reads with MiXCR, one entry per CDR3 protein. Of under 20,000 distinct CDR3 sequences in the sample, roughly half were seen once. The sample comprised CD4+ T cells from blood, cultured in vitro. The receptor source for this set is a human donor who had recovered from COVID-19. Both conserved end residues are part of each CDR3. The D gene is left open where the match is weak. Size is omitted from some rows. Given values are once, few, many or a class for expanded clones.

CASSYRRRTGDTEAFF	TGTGCCAGCAGTTACCGCCGGAGAACAGGGGACACTGAAGCTTTCTTT	.	TRBD1	TRBJ1-1	TRBV6-2/TRBV6-3
CASTGEYGYTF	TGTGCCAGCACCGGGGAATATGGCTACACCTTC	few	.	TRBJ1-2	TRBV28
CASSYSVAPSGRNLETQYF	TGTGCCAGCAGTTACTCTGTCGCGCCTAGCGGGAGGAATTTGGAGACCCAGTACTTC	few	TRBD2	TRBJ2-5	TRBV6-5
CASSEGSWDIRSPLHF	TGTGCCAGCAGTGAAGGGAGTTGGGATATTCGTTCACCCCTCCACTTT	few	.	TRBJ1-6	TRBV6-1
CASSTGQLSTEAFF	TGTGCCAGCAGTACCGGACAGTTGTCCACTGAAGCTTTCTTT	.	.	TRBJ1-1	TRBV12-3/TRBV12-4
CASRPPERETQYF	TGCGCCAGCCGGCCACCAGAACGAGAGACCCAGTACTTC	.	.	TRBJ2-5	TRBV5-1
CASRGDRHTDTQYF	TGCGCCAGCAGGGGGGACAGGCACACAGATACGCAGTATTTT	.	TRBD1	TRBJ2-3	TRBV10-1
CAWKQRVGRAGELFF	TGTGCCTGGAAGCAGCGGGTAGGACGGGCCGGGGAGCTGTTTTTT	.	.	TRBJ2-2	TRBV30
CAISLVPGQLLGGYTF	TGTGCCATCAGCCTCGTTCCGGGACAGCTCCTGGGTGGCTACACCTTC	few	TRBD1	TRBJ1-2	TRBV10-3
CASRDRGNQPQHF	TGTGCCAGCAGGGACCGGGGGAATCAGCCCCAGCATTTT	few	.	TRBJ1-5	TRBV2
CASSSPTRQKGSPLHF	TGTGCCAGCAGTTCCCCGACACGTCAAAAGGGATCACCCCTCCACTTT	.	.	TRBJ1-6	TRBV6-5
CASSGWTEPYEQYF	TGTGCCAGCAGTGGCTGGACGGAACCCTACGAGCAGTACTTC	.	.	TRBJ2-7	TRBV25-1
CAWSVRSGELFF	TGTGCCTGGAGTGTACGAAGCGGGGAGCTGTTTTTT	.	.	TRBJ2-2	TRBV30
CASSSPWDEGGYTF	TGTGCCAGCAGTTCACCCTGGGACGAAGGTGGCTACACCTTC	.	.	TRBJ1-2	TRBV28
CASSLAAQETQYF	TGTGCCAGCAGCCTAGCGGCCCAAGAGACCCAGTACTTC	.	TRBD2	TRBJ2-5	TRBV6-1
CARSSGAVMNTEAFF	TGTGCCAGAAGCTCCGGGGCCGTTATGAACACTGAAGCTTTCTTT	.	.	TRBJ1-1	TRBV5-3
CASSPTSSYNEQFF	TGTGCCAGCAGTCCGACTAGCTCCTACAATGAGCAGTTCTTC	few	.	TRBJ2-1	TRBV6-1
CASSLGTANYGYTF	TGTGCCAGCAGCTTGGGGACAGCTAACTATGGCTACACCTTC	few	.	TRBJ1-2	TRBV5-4
CASSPGEMNTGELFF	TGTGCCAGCAGCCCGGGAGAAATGAACACCGGGGAGCTGTTTTTT	.	.	TRBJ2-2	TRBV7-9
CASSWPGHLGAFF	TGTGCCAGCAGCTGGCCGGGACACCTGGGAGCTTTCTTT	.	.	TRBJ1-1	TRBV5-4
CASSLGQTGAYEQYF	TGTGCCAGCAGCTTAGGGCAAACCGGGGCCTACGAGCAGTACTTC	.	.	TRBJ2-7	TRBV7-2
CASPTPGLAGRSWETQYF	TGTGCCAGCCCCACTCCGGGACTAGCGGGACGATCCTGGGAGACCCAGTACTTC	.	TRBD2	TRBJ2-5	TRBV6-1
CSARSPTASYSNQPQHF	TGCAGTGCTAGATCCCCAACAGCTTCATATAGCAATCAGCCCCAGCATTTT	.	.	TRBJ1-5	TRBV20-1
CASSIASNNQPQHF	TGTGCCAGTAGTATTGCCAGCAATAATCAGCCCCAGCATTTT	.	.	TRBJ1-5	TRBV19
CASTRGYTEAFF	TGTGCCAGCACCCGGGGTTACACTGAAGCTTTCTTT	.	.	TRBJ1-1	TRBV28
CASSYGGLQSKAQYF	TGTGCCAGCAGTTACGGGGGACTCCAGTCTAAAGCGCAGTATTTT	.	.	TRBJ2-3	TRBV6-5
CASSLYLAQTVSGLTEAFF	TGTGCCAGCAGCTTATATCTTGCCCAGACGGTTTCTGGCTTGACTGAAGCTTTCTTT	once	.	TRBJ1-1	TRBV7-8
CASSLNAGPSYEQYF	TGCGCCAGCAGCTTGAATGCGGGACCCTCCTACGAGCAGTACTTC	.	.	TRBJ2-7	TRBV5-1
CASSIGQSGNTIYF	TGTGCCAGTAGTATAGGACAATCTGGAAACACCATATATTTT	.	.	TRBJ1-3	TRBV19
CASSLVGKHYGYTF	TGTGCCAGCAGCTTGGTTGGCAAGCACTATGGCTACACCTTC	once	.	TRBJ1-2	TRBV5-4
CSARGPRRDSIYEQYF	TGCAGTGCTAGGGGCCCTAGGCGGGACTCCATCTACGAGCAGTACTTC	.	.	TRBJ2-7	TRBV20-1
CASSLEARETQYF	TGCGCCAGCAGCTTGGAAGCAAGGGAGACCCAGTACTTC	.	.	TRBJ2-5	TRBV5-1
CATSRDKSRYNSPLHF	TGTGCCACCAGCAGAGATAAAAGCCGCTATAATTCACCCCTCCACTTT	few	.	TRBJ1-6	TRBV15
CASSLTPASTDTQYF	TGTGCCAGCAGCTTAACGCCCGCGAGCACAGATACGCAGTATTTT	.	.	TRBJ2-3	TRBV7-3
CSAQIGTLENTEAFF	TGCAGTGCCCAGATCGGGACACTGGAGAACACTGAAGCTTTCTTT	.	.	TRBJ1-1	TRBV20-1
CASSAGTINSPLHF	TGTGCCAGCAGCGCCGGGACAATAAATTCACCCCTCCACTTT	.	.	TRBJ1-6	TRBV9
CASSYTEDRVYGYTF	TGTGCCAGCAGTTACACGGAAGACAGGGTTTATGGCTACACCTTC	.	TRBD1	TRBJ1-2	TRBV6-5
CASTQGEGKLEAFF	TGTGCCAGCACCCAAGGAGAGGGAAAGTTGGAAGCTTTCTTT	once	.	TRBJ1-1	TRBV9
CASSPLSGNTIYF	TGTGCCAGCAGCCCCCTCTCTGGAAACACCATATATTTT	.	.	TRBJ1-3	TRBV27
CASSIRPTRAETQYF	TGTGCCAGTAGTATCCGGCCTACTCGGGCAGAGACCCAGTACTTC	.	.	TRBJ2-5	TRBV19
CASSAVSSTDTQYF	TGTGCCAGCAGCGCAGTTTCTAGCACAGATACGCAGTATTTT	.	.	TRBJ2-3	TRBV11-2
CASSEVGLNYGYTF	TGTGCCAGCAGTGAAGTTGGGCTAAACTATGGCTACACCTTC	.	.	TRBJ1-2	TRBV6-1
CSVDSRRFEGGRNEQFF	TGCAGCGTTGATTCGCGGAGGTTCGAAGGAGGGCGGAATGAGCAGTTCTTC	.	.	TRBJ2-1	TRBV29-1
CASSQGTGRDEQYF	TGTGCCAGCAGCCAAGGGACAGGGAGAGACGAGCAGTACTTC	.	TRBD1	TRBJ2-7	TRBV5-4
CASSPGTSGRAAETQYF	TGTGCCAGCAGCCCCGGGACTAGCGGGAGGGCCGCAGAGACCCAGTACTTC	.	TRBD2	TRBJ2-5	TRBV28
CASSLIRDRVGGYTF	TGTGCCAGCAGCTTAATACGGGACAGGGTCGGTGGCTACACCTTC	.	TRBD1	TRBJ1-2	TRBV7-9
CASSAGQRGEAFF	TGTGCCAGCAGCGCGGGACAGAGGGGAGAGGCTTTCTTT	.	TRBD1	TRBJ1-1	TRBV11-2
CASSEGLNTGELFF	TGTGCCAGCAGTGAAGGTCTGAACACCGGGGAGCTGTTTTTT	once	.	TRBJ2-2	TRBV6-1
CASSEAAIISGGASYGYTF	TGTGCCAGCAGTGAAGCGGCTATAATTTCAGGGGGCGCATCCTATGGCTACACCTTC	.	TRBD1	TRBJ1-2	TRBV6-1
CASSRDRGGIWGENNSPLHF	TGTGCCAGCAGCCGGGACAGGGGGGGAATATGGGGGGAAAATAATTCACCCCTCCACTTT	.	TRBD1	TRBJ1-6	TRBV27